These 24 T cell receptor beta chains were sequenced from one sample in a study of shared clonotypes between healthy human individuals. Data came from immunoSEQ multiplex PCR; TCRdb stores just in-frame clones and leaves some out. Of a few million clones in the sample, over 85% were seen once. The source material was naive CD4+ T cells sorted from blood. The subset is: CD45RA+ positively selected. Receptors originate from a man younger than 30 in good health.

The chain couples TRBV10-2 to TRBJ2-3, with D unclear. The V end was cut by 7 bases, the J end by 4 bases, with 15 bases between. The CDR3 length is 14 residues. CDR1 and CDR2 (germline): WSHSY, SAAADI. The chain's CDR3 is CASMEGWSADTQYF. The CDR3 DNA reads TGCGCCAGCATGGAAGGGTGGAGTGCAGATACGCAGTATTTT.

This CDR3 is CAWRELAGATDTQYF. In DNA, the CDR3 is TGTGCCTGGAGGGAGCTAGCGGGAGCCACAGATACGCAGTATTTT. The chain has TRBV30 and TRBJ2-3; TRBD2 matches at 10 bases. The V segment lost 3 bases and the J segment 2 bases; nucleotides outside the gene matches: 5. This CDR3 spans 15 amino acids. Germline V gives CDR1 GTSNPN, CDR2 SVGIG (reference sequence).

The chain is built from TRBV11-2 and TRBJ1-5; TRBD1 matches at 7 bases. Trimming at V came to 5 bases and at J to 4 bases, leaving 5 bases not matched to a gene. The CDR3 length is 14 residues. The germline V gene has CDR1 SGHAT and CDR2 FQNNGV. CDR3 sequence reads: CASSPGQFNQPQHF. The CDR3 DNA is TGTGCCAGCAGCCCGGGACAGTTTAATCAGCCCCAGCATTTT. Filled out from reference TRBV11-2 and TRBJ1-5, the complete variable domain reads EAGVAQSPRYKIIEKRQSVAFWCNPISGHATLYWYQQILGQGPKLLIQFQNNGVVDDSQLPKDRFSAERLKGVDSTLKIQPAKLEDSAVYLCASSPGQFNQPQHFGDGTRLSIL.

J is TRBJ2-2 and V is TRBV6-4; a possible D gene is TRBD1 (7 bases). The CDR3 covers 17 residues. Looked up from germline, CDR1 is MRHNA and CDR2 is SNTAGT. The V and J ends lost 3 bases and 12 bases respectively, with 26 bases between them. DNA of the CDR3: TGTGCCAGCAGTGATGGCCCCGTTCAGGGGGGCGCGGTAAAGCTGTTTTTT. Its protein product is CASSDGPVQGGAVKLFF.

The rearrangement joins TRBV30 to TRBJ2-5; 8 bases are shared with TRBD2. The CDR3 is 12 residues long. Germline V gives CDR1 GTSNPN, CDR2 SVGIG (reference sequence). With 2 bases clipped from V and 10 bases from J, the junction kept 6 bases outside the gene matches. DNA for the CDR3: TGTGCCTGGAGTTTGGTAGCGGGGATCCAGTACTTC. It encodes CAWSLVAGIQYF.

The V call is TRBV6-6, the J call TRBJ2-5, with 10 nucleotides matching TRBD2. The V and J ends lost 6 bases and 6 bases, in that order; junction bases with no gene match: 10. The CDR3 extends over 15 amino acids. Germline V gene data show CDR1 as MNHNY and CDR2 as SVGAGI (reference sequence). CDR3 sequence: CASSLSGGAGKTQYF. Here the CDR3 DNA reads TGTGCCAGCAGCTTGAGCGGGGGGGCAGGAAAGACCCAGTACTTC.

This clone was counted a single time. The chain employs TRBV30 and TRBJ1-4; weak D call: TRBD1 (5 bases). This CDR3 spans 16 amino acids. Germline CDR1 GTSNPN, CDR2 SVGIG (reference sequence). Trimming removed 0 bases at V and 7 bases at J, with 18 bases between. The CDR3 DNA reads TGTGCCTGGAGTGTCATAGTTGGGGGATCCAGTGAAAAACTGTTTTTT. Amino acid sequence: CAWSVIVGGSSEKLFF.

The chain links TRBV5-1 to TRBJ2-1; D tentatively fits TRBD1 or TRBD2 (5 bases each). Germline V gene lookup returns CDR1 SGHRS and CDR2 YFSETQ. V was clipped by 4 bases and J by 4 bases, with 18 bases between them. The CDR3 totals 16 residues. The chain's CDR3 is CASSPNTGRLYNEQFF. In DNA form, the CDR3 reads TGCGCCAGCAGCCCTAATACGGGACGGCTATACAATGAGCAGTTCTTC.

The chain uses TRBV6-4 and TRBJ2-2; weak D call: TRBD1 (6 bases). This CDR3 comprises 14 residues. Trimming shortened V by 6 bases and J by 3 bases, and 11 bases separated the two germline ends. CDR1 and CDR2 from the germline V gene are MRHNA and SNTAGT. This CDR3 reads CASRIQGYTGELFF. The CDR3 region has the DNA TGTGCCAGCAGGATACAGGGATACACCGGGGAGCTGTTTTTT.

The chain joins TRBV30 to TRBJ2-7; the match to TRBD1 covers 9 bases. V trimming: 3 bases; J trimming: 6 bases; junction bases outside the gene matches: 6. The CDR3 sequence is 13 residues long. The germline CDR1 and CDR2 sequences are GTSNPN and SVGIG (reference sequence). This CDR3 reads CAWSQDRGSEQYF. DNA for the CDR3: TGTGCCTGGAGCCAGGACAGGGGTTCCGAGCAGTACTTC.

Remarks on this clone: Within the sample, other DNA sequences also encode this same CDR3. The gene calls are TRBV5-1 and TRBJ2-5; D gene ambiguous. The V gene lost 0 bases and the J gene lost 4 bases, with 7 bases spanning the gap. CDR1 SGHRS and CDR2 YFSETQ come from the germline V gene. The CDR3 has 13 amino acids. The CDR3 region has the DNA TGCGCCAGCAGCTTGGCTGGCAGAGAGACCCAGTACTTC. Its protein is CASSLAGRETQYF.

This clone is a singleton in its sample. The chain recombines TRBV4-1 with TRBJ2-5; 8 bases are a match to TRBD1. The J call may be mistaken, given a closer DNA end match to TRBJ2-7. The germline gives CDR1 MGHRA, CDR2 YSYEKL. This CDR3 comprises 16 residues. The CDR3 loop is CASSQAGQATTYEQYF. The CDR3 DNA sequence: TGCGCCAGCAGCCAAGCGGGACAGGCCACCACCTACGAGCAGTACTTC.

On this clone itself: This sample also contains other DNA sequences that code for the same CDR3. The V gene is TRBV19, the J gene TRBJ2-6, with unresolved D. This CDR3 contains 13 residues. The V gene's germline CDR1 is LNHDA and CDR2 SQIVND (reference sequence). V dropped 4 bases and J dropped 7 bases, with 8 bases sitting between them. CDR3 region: CASSTTGANVLTF. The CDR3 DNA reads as TGTGCCAGTAGTACCACCGGCGCCAACGTCCTGACTTTC.

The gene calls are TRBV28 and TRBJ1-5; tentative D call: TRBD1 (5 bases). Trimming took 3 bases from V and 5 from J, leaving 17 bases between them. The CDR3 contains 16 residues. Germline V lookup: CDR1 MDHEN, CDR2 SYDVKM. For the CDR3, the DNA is TGTGCCAGCAGTTTCCGTAGAGGGGTCTACTATCAGCCCCAGCATTTT. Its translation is CASSFRRGVYYQPQHF. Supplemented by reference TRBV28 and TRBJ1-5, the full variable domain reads DVKVTQSSRYLVKRTGEKVFLECVQDMDHENMFWYRQDPGLGLRLIYFSYDVKMKEKGDIPEGYSVSREKKERFSLILESASTNQTSMYLCASSFRRGVYYQPQHFGDGTRLSIL.

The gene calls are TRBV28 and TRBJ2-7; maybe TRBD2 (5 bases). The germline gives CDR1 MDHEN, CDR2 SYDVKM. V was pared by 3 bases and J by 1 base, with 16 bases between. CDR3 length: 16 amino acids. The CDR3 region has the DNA TGTGCCAGCAGTTTTAGGGCCCCAACGGGATCCTACGAGCAGTACTTC. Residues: CASSFRAPTGSYEQYF.

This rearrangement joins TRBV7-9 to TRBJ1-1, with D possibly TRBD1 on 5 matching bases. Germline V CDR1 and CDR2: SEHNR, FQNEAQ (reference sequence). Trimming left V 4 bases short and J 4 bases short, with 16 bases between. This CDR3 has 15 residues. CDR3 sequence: CASSSLGQGGTEAFF. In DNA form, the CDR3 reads TGTGCCAGCAGCTCCCTCGGTCAGGGCGGCACTGAAGCTTTCTTT.

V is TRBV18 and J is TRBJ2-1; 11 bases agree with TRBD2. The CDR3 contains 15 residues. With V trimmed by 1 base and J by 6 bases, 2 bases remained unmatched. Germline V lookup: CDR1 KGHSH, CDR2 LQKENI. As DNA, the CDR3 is TGTGCCAGCTCACCACAGGGACTAGCGGTCAATGAGCAGTTCTTC. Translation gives CASSPQGLAVNEQFF.

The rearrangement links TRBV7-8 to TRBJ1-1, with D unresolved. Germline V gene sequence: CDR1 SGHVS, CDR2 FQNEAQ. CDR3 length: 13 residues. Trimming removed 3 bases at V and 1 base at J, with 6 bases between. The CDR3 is CASSFIRNTEAFF. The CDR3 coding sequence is TGTGCCAGCAGCTTCATTAGGAACACTGAAGCTTTCTTT.

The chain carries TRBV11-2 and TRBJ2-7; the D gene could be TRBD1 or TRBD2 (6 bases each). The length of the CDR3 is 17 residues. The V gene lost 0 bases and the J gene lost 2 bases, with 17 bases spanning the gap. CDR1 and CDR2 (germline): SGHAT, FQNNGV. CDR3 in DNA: TGTGCCAGCAGCTTAGATTTGTGGAGGGGGAGTACCTACGAGCAGTACTTC. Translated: CASSLDLWRGSTYEQYF.

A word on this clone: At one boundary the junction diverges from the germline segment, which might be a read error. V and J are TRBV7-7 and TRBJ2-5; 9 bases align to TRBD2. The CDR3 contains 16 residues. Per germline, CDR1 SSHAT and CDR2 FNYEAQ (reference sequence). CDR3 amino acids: CASSLAGASLPETQYF. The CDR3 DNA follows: TGTGCTAGCAGCTTAGCGGGAGCTAGTCTCCCAGAGACCCAGTACTTC.

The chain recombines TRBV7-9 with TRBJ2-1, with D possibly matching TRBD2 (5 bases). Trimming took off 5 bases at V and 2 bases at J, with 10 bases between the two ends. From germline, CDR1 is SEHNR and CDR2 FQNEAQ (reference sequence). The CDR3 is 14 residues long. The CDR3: CASSGAGTYNEQFF. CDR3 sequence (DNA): TGTGCCAGCAGCGGAGCCGGGACCTACAATGAGCAGTTCTTC.

The CDR3 loop reads CAWSVLVETQYF. DNA of the CDR3: TGTGCCTGGAGTGTACTCGTAGAGACCCAGTACTTC. This chain links TRBV30 with TRBJ2-5; D is ambiguous. The CDR3 spans 12 residues. CDR1 is GTSNPN and CDR2 is SVGIG in the germline V gene (reference sequence). V shed 0 bases and J shed 4 bases, with 6 bases lying between them.

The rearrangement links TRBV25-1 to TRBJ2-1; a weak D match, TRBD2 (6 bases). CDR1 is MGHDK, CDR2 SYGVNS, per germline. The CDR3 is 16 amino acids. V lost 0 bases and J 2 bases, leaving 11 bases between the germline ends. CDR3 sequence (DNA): TGTGCCAGCAGTGAATATAAGCGGGCGACCTACAATGAGCAGTTCTTC. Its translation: CASSEYKRATYNEQFF.

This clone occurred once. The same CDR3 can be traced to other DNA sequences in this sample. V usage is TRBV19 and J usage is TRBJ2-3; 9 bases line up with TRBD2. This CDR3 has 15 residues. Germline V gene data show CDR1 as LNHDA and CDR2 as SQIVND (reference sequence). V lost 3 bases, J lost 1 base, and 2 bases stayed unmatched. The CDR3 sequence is CASSIPSGGTDTQYF. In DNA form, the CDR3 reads TGTGCCAGTAGTATTCCTAGCGGGGGCACAGATACGCAGTATTTT.